These 15 T cell receptor beta chains share one sample of origin, sequenced in a study of early T cells in non-severe SARS-CoV-2 infection. TCRdb passed the 5' RACE reads through MiXCR, listing each CDR3 protein once. In the table there are about 62,000 distinct CDR3 sequences, approximately 9.3% of which are singletons. Material: whole blood. The receptors here all came from an adult who was a healthcare worker with PCR-confirmed SARS-CoV-2 infection or an uninfected control (not recorded which).

This clonotype was observed a handful of times. The J gene is TRBJ2-3, the V gene TRBV6-1, with 9 bases aligning to TRBD2. The CDR3 is 17 residues long. The germline gives CDR1 MNHNS, CDR2 SASEGT. With 5 bases clipped from V and 4 bases from J, the junction kept 13 bases outside the gene matches. CDR3 DNA sequence: TGTGCCAGCAGTTTAATGGGACTAGCAGGGGGATCAGATACGCAGTATTTT. Residues: CASSLMGLAGGSDTQYF.

In its sample, this clonotype was seen many times. The chain employs TRBV3-1 and TRBJ2-2, with D uncertain. This CDR3 comprises 13 residues. Looked up from germline, CDR1 is LGHDT and CDR2 is YNNKEL (reference sequence). Trimming removed 3 bases from V and 4 bases from J, with 6 bases in between. The CDR3 reads CASSQYGTGELFF. CDR3 nucleotide sequence: TGTGCCAGCAGCCAGTACGGCACCGGGGAGCTGTTTTTT.

At least ten counts were recorded for this clonotype. The chain is built from TRBV10-3 and TRBJ1-2; 9 bases line up with TRBD1. CDR1 is ENHRY and CDR2 is SYGVKD in the germline V gene. Trimming cost V 0 bases and J 13 bases; bases outside gene matches: 15. This CDR3 is built from 16 residues. The CDR3 region is CAISESTGTGIPLPTF. The CDR3 DNA follows: TGTGCCATCAGTGAGTCCACCGGGACAGGGATTCCCCTCCCCACCTTC.

This clonotype was seen repeatedly, ten times or more. The chain is built from TRBV29-1 and TRBJ2-5, with D perhaps TRBD2 (6 bases). V lost 7 bases and J lost 4, with 13 bases in between. The CDR3 spans 12 residues. Germline-derived CDR1 and CDR2 are SQVTM and ANQGSEA. CDR3 loop: CSGLENGETQYF. Here the CDR3 DNA reads TGCAGCGGACTAGAGAATGGAGAGACCCAGTACTTC.

This clonotype was detected many times. The CDR3 spells CSVERDGELFF. CDR3 nucleotide sequence: TGCAGCGTTGAAAGGGACGGGGAGCTGTTTTTT. This rearrangement joins TRBV29-1 to TRBJ2-2, with D unresolved. The CDR3 is made up of 11 amino acids. V shed 2 bases and J shed 7 bases, with 5 bases lying between them. Germline loops: CDR1 SQVTM, CDR2 ANQGSEA.

The chain joins TRBV6-1 to TRBJ1-6; 8 nucleotides match TRBD1. Germline V gene data show CDR1 as MNHNS and CDR2 as SASEGT. The V gene end was trimmed by 6 bases and the J gene end by 4 bases; junction bases not matched to a gene: 5. CDR3 length equals 15 residues. The CDR3 nucleotides are TGTGCCAGCAGGGACAGGGTGCGGTATAATTCACCCCTCCACTTT. It is translated as CASRDRVRYNSPLHF.

The sample holds a few counts of this clonotype. The chain is built from TRBV5-6 and TRBJ1-2; TRBD1 is a possible D gene (6 bases). Germline V gene lookup returns CDR1 SGHDT and CDR2 YYEEEE. V lost 5 bases and J lost 4, with 27 bases in between. The CDR3 is made up of 18 amino acids. Here the CDR3 DNA reads TGTGCCAGCAGTCCCGGGACATCATCAAAGTCTCGTCCCTATGGCTACACCTTC. Its translation is CASSPGTSSKSRPYGYTF.

This clonotype was recorded many times. V gene TRBV12-3 or TRBV12-4 combines with J gene TRBJ2-1, with D unclear. V was trimmed by 9 bases and J by 0 bases, leaving 18 bases between them. The CDR3 consists of 16 residues. CDR3 in amino acids: CASSIRAPSSYNEQFF. The CDR3 bases are TGTGCCAGTTCAATAAGGGCCCCGAGCTCCTACAATGAGCAGTTCTTC.

The V gene is TRBV5-4, the J gene TRBJ2-5, with 7 bases matching TRBD1. The CDR3 length is 15 residues. Losses at the gene ends were 2 bases for V and 2 bases for J; bases not matched to a gene: 6. In germline, CDR1 is SGHNT, CDR2 YYREEE (reference sequence). The CDR3 DNA reads TGTGCCAGCAGCTTCAACAGGGGATCACAAGAGACCCAGTACTTC. It yields the protein CASSFNRGSQETQYF.

This clonotype has a count of ten or more. V is TRBV12-3 or TRBV12-4 and J is TRBJ1-1; maybe TRBD1 (5 bases). The CDR3 sequence is 14 residues long. Trimming took off 3 bases at V and 1 base at J, with 9 bases between the two ends. DNA of the CDR3: TGTGCCAGCAGTTTGGGAACAGGGAACACTGAAGCTTTCTTT. Its protein product is CASSLGTGNTEAFF.

Many counts were recorded for this clonotype. V gene TRBV5-6 combines with J gene TRBJ1-1, with D hard to call. Trimming stripped 0 bases from V and 1 base from J, with 7 bases between. The CDR3 sequence is 14 residues long. CDR1 is SGHDT and CDR2 is YYEEEE in the germline V gene. CDR3 DNA: TGTGCCAGCAGCTTGGCAGGCGGGAACACTGAAGCTTTCTTT. Translated: CASSLAGGNTEAFF.

The chain carries TRBV2 and TRBJ2-1; D perhaps matches TRBD2 (8 bases). From germline, CDR1 is SNHLY and CDR2 FYNNEI. The CDR3 runs to 15 residues. The V end lost 4 bases, the J end lost 5 bases, and 15 bases lay between the germline ends. CDR3 sequence (DNA): TGTGCCAGCAGTGGTCAGCGGGGGACAGACAATGAGCAGTTCTTC. As protein: CASSGQRGTDNEQFF.

The sample holds many counts of this clonotype. The chain couples TRBV20-1 to TRBJ2-4; D possibly corresponds to TRBD1 (6 bases). The V gene lost 0 bases and the J gene lost 6 bases, with 12 bases spanning the gap. Looked up from germline, CDR1 is DFQATT and CDR2 is SNEGSKA (reference sequence). The CDR3 consists of 14 residues. CDR3 sequence reads: CSARDQQGRNIQYF. The CDR3 region has the DNA TGCAGTGCTAGAGATCAGCAGGGGCGAAACATTCAGTACTTC.

Ten or more counts support this clonotype. The V call is TRBV30, the J call TRBJ1-1; D is possibly TRBD1 (6 bases). From germline, CDR1 is GTSNPN and CDR2 SVGIG (reference sequence). The V and J ends lost 2 bases and 0 bases respectively, with 16 bases between them. The CDR3 spans 16 residues. The CDR3 DNA follows: TGTGCCTGGAGTTGGATGGGGGCAAACATGAACACTGAAGCTTTCTTT. Protein sequence: CAWSWMGANMNTEAFF.

The sample holds many counts of this clonotype. The chain couples TRBV7-9 to TRBJ2-2, with D perhaps matching TRBD1 (5 bases). The ends were cut back, 11 bases at V and 6 bases at J, with 19 bases in the middle. The CDR3 contains 14 residues. Germline lookup yields CDR1 SEHNR and CDR2 FQNEAQ (reference sequence). The CDR3, as DNA: TGTGCCGCCGCCGTCCTCAGGGTCTCCGGGGAGCTGTTTTTT. Amino acids: CAAAVLRVSGELFF.